The rows below give T cell receptor beta chains drawn from one sample of a study of Graves' ophthalmopathy and Graves' hyperthyroidism. TCRdb ran MiXCR on the multiplex PCR reads and lists one entry per CDR3 protein. The sample consists of roughly 1.1 million distinct CDR3 sequences, roughly 35% of them appearing once. The specimen was peripheral blood or thyroid tissue (not recorded which). Source of these receptors: an adult man with Graves' hyperthyroidism. CDR3s include the opening cysteine and the closing phenylalanine or tryptophan. D genes are given only for firm matches.

CDR3 protein	V gene	J gene	D gene
CSVGTGGFAEAFF	TRBV29-1	TRBJ1-1	TRBD1
CATGPGSLSGANVLTF	TRBV24-1	TRBJ2-6	-
CAISESRQGGNQPQYF	TRBV10-3	TRBJ2-5	TRBD2
CAEGAAARETQYF	TRBV30	TRBJ2-5	-
CSARRQVNTEAFF	TRBV20-1	TRBJ1-1	-
CASSLRGTGLPDTQYF	TRBV7-2	TRBJ2-7	TRBD1
CAISGQVDPYEQYF	TRBV10-3	TRBJ2-7	-
CASGWGSNEKLFF	TRBV7-9	TRBJ1-4	-
CASSLRQGSSYNSPLHF	TRBV3-1	TRBJ1-6	TRBD1
CAISQDSSGNTF	TRBV10-3	TRBJ1-2	-
CASSVGDSTNQPQHF	TRBV9	TRBJ1-5	TRBD1
CSASGWTGKVGGELFF	TRBV20-1	TRBJ2-2	TRBD1
CASSLTAQGHEQFF	TRBV7-3	-	-
CASSLDAVAYEQYF	TRBV7-6	TRBJ2-7	-
CASSQRGTTEAFF	TRBV4-3	TRBJ1-1	-
CASSKAVQAKNGYTF	TRBV4-1	TRBJ1-2	-
CSVARGTGGNEQFF	TRBV29-1	-	TRBD1
CASSPQTGRETQYF	TRBV7-2	-	-
CASSFVRGRTEAFF	TRBV12-3/TRBV12-4	TRBJ1-1	-
CASSKAGGTLSSGQYF	TRBV6-5	TRBJ2-7	-
CASSLFNSYGTGELFF	TRBV11-2	TRBJ2-2	-
CASSSSGAVVEKLFF	TRBV5-6	TRBJ1-4	-
CASSQSNSGRQETQYF	TRBV4-1	TRBJ2-5	-
CASSFGQYTEAFF	TRBV12-3/TRBV12-4	TRBJ1-1	-
CSVQGGETQYF	TRBV29-1	TRBJ2-5	-
CSPDYLLAQYF	TRBV29-1	TRBJ2-5	-
CSLDGTGDYEQYF	TRBV29-1	TRBJ2-7	TRBD1
CASSLAGQLTGELFF	TRBV5-1	TRBJ2-2	-
CASSLDSNNYGYTF	TRBV7-8	TRBJ1-2	-
CATSRAPRGTSAGELFF	TRBV15	TRBJ2-2	TRBD2
CAWGTANSPLHF	TRBV30	TRBJ1-6	TRBD1
CAAGPEVKEKLFF	TRBV10-3	TRBJ1-4	-
CSAQNQGRANYGYTF	TRBV20-1	TRBJ1-2	-
CASSVGDSNVAPLHF	TRBV9	TRBJ1-6	TRBD1
CAISAGNWRQETQYF	TRBV10-3	TRBJ2-5	-
CAGQGAGQPQHF	TRBV10-2	TRBJ1-5	TRBD1
CSNRDRVYEQYF	TRBV29-1	TRBJ2-7	TRBD1